This T cell receptor (beta chain) is from a study of response to subunit inactivated influenza vaccine. The study, taken as a whole, reports: The authors put forward the suggestion that each seasonal influenza vaccination may bring in only a limited number of new T cells.

MiXCR, run by TCRdb on the RT-PCR reads, gives a single entry per CDR3 protein. Of around 580,000 distinct CDR3 sequences in the sample, about an eighth are singletons; the top ten hold 10%. The length of the CDR3 is 16 residues. Germline CDR1 is SGHTS and CDR2 is YDEGEE. V shed 4 bases and J shed 3 bases, with 17 bases lying between them. A note on this clonotype: Its antigen is currently unknown.

The V call is TRBV5-8, the J call TRBJ1-5; D might be TRBD1 (6 bases). This specimen was PBMCs from blood, taken on the day of vaccination. This sequence was found in a man aged 50-59 years who received an inactivated influenza vaccine. DNA for the CDR3: TGTGCCAGCAGCGGCACAGGGCGGCGGTTCAATCAGCCCCAGCATTTT. It translates to CASSGTGRRFNQPQHF.